The next 7 T cell receptor beta chains were all read from a single sample in a study of T cells in Graves' hyperthyroidism and ophthalmopathy. From RNA transcripts, TCR beta CDR3 regions were amplified. The TCR CDR3 first-round RT-PCR relied on the HTBI primer set. One entry per CDR3 protein results from TCRdb running MiXCR on the multiplex PCR reads. The sample lists 620,000 or so distinct CDR3 sequences; 14% were seen once. Input material: blood. The source is a woman in her forties or fifties with Graves' ophthalmopathy.

V gene TRBV11-1 combines with J gene TRBJ2-2; 10 positions match TRBD1. V was clipped by 6 bases and J by 7 bases; unmatched bases: 11. The CDR3 contains 16 residues. Germline values: CDR1 SGHAT, CDR2 FQDESV (reference sequence). The CDR3 DNA is TGTGCCAGCAGTTCCCGGGACAGGGGCGGAGGCGGGGAGCTGTTTTTT. It encodes CASSSRDRGGGGELFF.

The sample holds many counts of this clonotype. V and J are TRBV20-1 and TRBJ1-6; no reliable D call. Trimming took 3 bases from V and 5 from J, leaving 11 bases between them. The germline CDR1 and CDR2 sequences are DFQATT and SNEGSKA (reference sequence). This CDR3 spans 14 amino acids. The CDR3 sequence: CSARGWTDNSPLHF. CDR3 DNA: TGCAGTGCTAGGGGGTGGACTGATAATTCACCCCTCCACTTT.

There are many counts of this clonotype. The genes are TRBV7-8 and TRBJ1-1; D is undetermined. Germline CDR1 SGHVS, CDR2 FQNEAQ. The ends were cut back, 5 bases at V and 2 bases at J, with 15 bases in the middle. The CDR3 runs to 15 residues. Here the CDR3 DNA reads TGTGCCAGCAGCCTTACCCCCGGGAGCAACACTGAAGCTTTCTTT. It codes for CASSLTPGSNTEAFF.

The V gene is TRBV10-3, the J gene TRBJ2-7; D is unresolved. The CDR3 has 13 amino acids. CDR1 is ENHRY, CDR2 SYGVKD, per germline. V gave up 3 bases and J gave up 3 bases, with 9 bases separating them. Here the CDR3 DNA reads TGTGCCATCAGTGATCACGAAGGCTACGAGCAGTACTTC. It translates to CAISDHEGYEQYF.

This clonotype was observed many times. The CDR3 region is CASSFFRQLKETQYF. DNA of the CDR3: TGTGCCAGCAGCTTTTTTCGACAGCTTAAGGAGACCCAGTACTTC. This chain joins TRBV7-8 and TRBJ2-5, with D perhaps matching TRBD1 (5 bases). Germline V gives CDR1 SGHVS, CDR2 FQNEAQ. CDR3 length: 15 residues. Trimming cost V 3 bases and J 5 bases, with 16 bases left between them.

In this sample, this clonotype turned up many times. V gene TRBV7-8 combines with J gene TRBJ1-3, with TRBD1 identical over 8 bases. Trimming took 5 bases from V and 1 from J; bases not matched to a gene: 4. The length of the CDR3 is 15 residues. CDR1 SGHVS and CDR2 FQNEAQ come from the germline V gene. This chain's CDR3 is CASSQDRVSGNTIYF. The CDR3 bases are TGTGCCAGCAGCCAGGACAGGGTATCTGGAAACACCATATATTTT.

This clonotype showed up just a few times. V usage is TRBV14 and J usage is TRBJ2-5; D remains unclear. The CDR3 sequence is 15 residues long. Germline values: CDR1 SGHDN, CDR2 FVKESK. Trimming left V 0 bases short and J 2 bases short, with 10 bases between. CDR3 coding DNA: TGTGCCAGCAGCCAAGATTTCACAGCTCAAGAGACCCAGTACTTC. This translates into CASSQDFTAQETQYF.